These T cell receptor beta chains were read from a single sample in a study of shared T cell receptors in the human thymus. Generated by immunoSEQ multiplex PCR, the TCRdb table keeps only in-frame clones and is missing some. Here the sample spans 720,000 or so clones, over 75% being singletons. These data were also reused for a study on human thymus T cells.

The specimen sequenced was thymocytes. These receptors originate from a girl under three years old with a congenital heart defect. The CDR3 runs from the conserved cysteine through the conserved F or W. The D gene is left open where the match is weak. Clone size is stated in some rows and not others, as once, few, many or a class when expanded.

TRBJ2-5 . TRBD2 TRBV6-1 TGTGCCAGCATTCGCGGGGGACAAGAGACCCAGTACTTC CASIRGGQETQYF
TRBJ1-2 few TRBD1 TRBV11-3 TGTGCCAGCAGCTTGGGACAGGGCCTAGCAGCTAACTATGGCTACACCTTC CASSLGQGLAANYGYTF
TRBJ1-1 . TRBD1 TRBV14 TGTGCCAGCAGCCCCCGGGACAGGGGGCTATATACTGAAGCTTTCTTT CASSPRDRGLYTEAFF
TRBJ2-5 . . TRBV25-1 TGTGCCAGCAGTGAATATGAGGGTACCCGGGAGACCCAGTACTTC CASSEYEGTRETQYF
TRBJ1-2 . . TRBV27 TGTGCCAGCAGTTATAGGGGTACTAACTATGGCTACACCTTC CASSYRGTNYGYTF
TRBJ1-2 . . TRBV27 TGTGCCAGCGGTCGAGTTTCAAACCTGGGACAACCAGGAGGTGGCTACACCTTC CASGRVSNLGQPGGGYTF
TRBJ2-5 . TRBD1 TRBV6-1 TGTGCCAGCTCATGGACAGGGCAAGAGACCCAGTACTTC CASSWTGQETQYF
TRBJ1-1 . . TRBV9 TGTGCCAGCAGAACCGGTCAAGAAAACACTGAAGCTTTCTTT CASRTGQENTEAFF
TRBJ1-1 . TRBD1 TRBV9 TGTGCCAGCAGCCCCCGACAGGGCTCCTACACTGAAGCTTTCTTT CASSPRQGSYTEAFF
TRBJ1-3 once TRBD1 TRBV5-1 TGCGCCAGCAGCTGGGGACAGCACCCATCTGGAAACACCATATATTTT CASSWGQHPSGNTIYF
TRBJ1-1 . . TRBV6-1 TGTGCCAGCATCGGTATTCCGGGGAACACTGAAGCTTTCTTT CASIGIPGNTEAFF
TRBJ1-2 once . TRBV12-5 TGTGCTGTCAAACGCCGACAGCCGGAGGGCTACACCTTC CAVKRRQPEGYTF
TRBJ2-3 . . TRBV7-6 TGTGCCAGCAGCTTAGGAGGGACTGCACGCCAAGGCACAGATACGCAGTATTTT CASSLGGTARQGTDTQYF
TRBJ1-2 . . TRBV9 TGTGCCAGCAGCGTAGGGGGGGGGAAGGGTGGCTACACCTTC CASSVGGGKGGYTF
TRBJ1-4 . TRBD1 TRBV4-1 TGCGCCAGCAGCCGAGAACAGGGGGCAGGTGAAAAACTGTTTTTT CASSREQGAGEKLFF
TRBJ2-5 . TRBD1 TRBV29-1 TGCAGCGTGAGCGTCGACAGGGAAAAGACCCAGTACTTC CSVSVDREKTQYF
TRBJ2-7 few TRBD2 TRBV27 TGTGCCAGCGGGGGGGTCCCCCGGGTTCCCTACGAGCAGTACTTC CASGGVPRVPYEQYF
TRBJ2-3 . TRBD2 TRBV9 TGTGCCAGCAGCGTAGCGGCTAGCGGGGGGGCGGGGACAGATACGCAGTATTTT CASSVAASGGAGTDTQYF
TRBJ2-1 . TRBD2 TRBV12-5 TGTGCTAGTGGTTTGGCATACCCTCCCCTAGGCGGGGGGGCCTCGTCCTACAATGAGCAGTTCTTC CASGLAYPPLGGGASSYNEQFF
TRBJ1-2 . . TRBV6-5 TGTGCCAGCAGTTCGACCAATAACAGGGTGGTGGCTACTACCTTC CASSSTNNRVVATTF
TRBJ2-7 . . TRBV13 TGTGCCAGCAGCTTAGGACAGGGTTGCCCCTACGAGCAGTACTTC CASSLGQGCPYEQYF
TRBJ2-5 . TRBD1 TRBV4-3 TGCGCCAGCAGCCAAGCCAAGACGGGACAGATTGGGGAGACCCAGTACTTC CASSQAKTGQIGETQYF
TRBJ1-4 . . TRBV20-1 TGCAGTGCTAGATCAGGTGAAAAACTGTTTTTT CSARSGEKLFF
TRBJ2-7 . TRBD1 TRBV28 TGTGCCAGCAGTACCGGGACAGGGACCTACGAGCAGTACTTC CASSTGTGTYEQYF
TRBJ1-2 . . TRBV7-2 TGTGCCAGCAGCCTCACAGGGAAAGTCTCCTATGGCTACACCTTC CASSLTGKVSYGYTF
TRBJ1-2 . TRBD1 TRBV7-9 TGTGCCAGCAGCTTAGGTCCGGGACAGGGAGTCTATGGCTACACCTTC CASSLGPGQGVYGYTF
TRBJ2-7 . TRBD1 TRBV18 TGTGCCAGCTCACTAAGAAGACAGGGCCTGTTATGCGAGCAGTACTTC CASSLRRQGLLCEQYF
TRBJ2-7 . . TRBV7-6 TGTGCCAGTAGCGTGAACAGACTAGAACCCTACGAGCAGTACTTC CASSVNRLEPYEQYF
TRBJ1-2 . TRBD1 TRBV7-4 TGTGCCAGCAGCTTAGACAGGGGGCAGGGCTACACCTTC CASSLDRGQGYTF
TRBJ1-1 . TRBD1 TRBV27 TGTGCCAGCAGTCCGAGCTCCGGGACAGGTATGAACACTGAAGCTTTCTTT CASSPSSGTGMNTEAFF
TRBJ2-6 . . TRBV5-1 TGCGCCAGCAAGGTCCAACGGGGTTTTCAGTTCTCTGGGGCCAACGTCCTGACTTTC CASKVQRGFQFSGANVLTF
TRBJ1-2 . TRBD1 TRBV7-2 TGTGCCAGCAGCTTTATGGACAGGAACTATGGCTACACCTTC CASSFMDRNYGYTF
TRBJ1-4 . TRBD1 TRBV5-1 TGCGCCAGCAGCTTGGCCTCGGCCCACAGGGGTAGCGTAAAACTGTTTTTT CASSLASAHRGSVKLFF
TRBJ1-2 . . TRBV28 TGTGCCAGCAGTCCTAGCCTCGGACAGCACTATGGCTACACCTTC CASSPSLGQHYGYTF
TRBJ2-2 . . TRBV11-2 TGTGCCAGCAGCACCCACCGTGCAAAAACTAGGCCCGGGGAGCTGTTTTTT CASSTHRAKTRPGELFF
TRBJ1-2 . . TRBV2 TGTGCCAGCAGCCGCGGAGAATTGGACTATGGCTACACCTTC CASSRGELDYGYTF
TRBJ1-2 . . TRBV7-8 TGTGCCAGCAGCTTAGGTTTGAACAGCTTGCCCTCCGCCTATGGCTACACCTTC CASSLGLNSLPSAYGYTF
TRBJ1-1 . TRBD1 TRBV29-1 TGCAGCTCCCAGGGGGGAGCTAAGAACACTGAAGCTTTCTTT CSSQGGAKNTEAFF
TRBJ2-1 . TRBD2 TRBV6-5 TGTGCCAGCAGTTACCCAAGCGGGGGGCCCGACAATGAGCAGTTCTTC CASSYPSGGPDNEQFF
TRBJ1-2 . . TRBV19 TGTGCCAGTACCTCAGGGTTAGGTGGCTACACCTTC CASTSGLGGYTF
TRBJ2-3 . . TRBV11-2 TGTGCCAGCAGCTTAGGTATGGCCACAGATACGCAGTATTTT CASSLGMATDTQYF
TRBJ1-1 few TRBD1 TRBV29-1 TGCAGCGTAGGACAGGGAAACACTGAAGCTTTCTTT CSVGQGNTEAFF
TRBJ2-1 . . TRBV28 TGTGCCAGCAGTTTATCCCCTAACCCCTTCAATGAGCAGTTCTTC CASSLSPNPFNEQFF
TRBJ1-2 once . TRBV4-1 TGCGCCAGCAGCCAAGACCGGGCCCTGAAGGAGGAGGGCTACACCTTC CASSQDRALKEEGYTF
TRBJ1-3 . . TRBV28 TGTGCCAGCAGTTGGGGGTTCTGGGACATCTCGGGAAACACCATATATTTT CASSWGFWDISGNTIYF
TRBJ1-1 . . TRBV18 TGTGCCAGCTCACAGGACACCTGCTACCAAGCTTTCTTT CASSQDTCYQAFF
TRBJ2-7 . TRBD1 TRBV11-2 TGTGCCAGCAGCCCACGGGACAGCCTTTCCCACACCGAGCAGTACTTC CASSPRDSLSHTEQYF
TRBJ2-5 . TRBD1 TRBV7-9 TGTGCCAGCAGCCGCAAGGGTGACAGGGGAGTACGACAAGAGACCCAGTACTTC CASSRKGDRGVRQETQYF
TRBJ1-4 once TRBD1 TRBV5-4 TGTGCCAGCAGCCGGGGGACAGTGGGTGAAAAACTGTTTTTT CASSRGTVGEKLFF
TRBJ1-5 few . TRBV1 TGCACCAGCAGCCAAGCTCAGGATAGTAAGAATCAGCCCCAGCATTTT CTSSQAQDSKNQPQHF
TRBJ1-2 . TRBD1 TRBV27 TGTGCCAGCAGGCGGGACAGCCTTTACTATGGCTACACCTTC CASRRDSLYYGYTF
TRBJ2-3 . . TRBV4-1 TGCGCCAGCAGCCAAGTCTCCCCAGGGGCGGCAGATACGCAGTATTTT CASSQVSPGAADTQYF
TRBJ2-7 . . TRBV5-5 TGTGCCAGCAGCTTGCAGATTGGAGTTAGCTCCTACGAGCAGTACTTC CASSLQIGVSSYEQYF
TRBJ1-2 . TRBD1 TRBV4-2 TGTGCCAGCAGCCAAGGGGGACAGGGTGGCTATGGCTACACCTTC CASSQGGQGGYGYTF
TRBJ1-6 . TRBD1 TRBV6-1 TGTGCCAGCAGTGAAGTCCCCAGGACAGGGAATTCACCCCTCCACTTT CASSEVPRTGNSPLHF
TRBJ2-5 . TRBD2 TRBV9 TGTGCCAGCAGCCCGGGACTAGCGGGGGGGCAAGAGACCCAGTACTTC CASSPGLAGGQETQYF
TRBJ1-3 . . TRBV2 TGTGCCAGCAGTGGATACCGCGGGGCAGACAGTCGAAACACCATATATTTT CASSGYRGADSRNTIYF
TRBJ1-1 . TRBD1 TRBV6-1 TGTGCCAGCCTCCGGACAGGGAAGGGGACTGAAGCTTTCTTT CASLRTGKGTEAFF
TRBJ1-1 once TRBD1 TRBV11-2 TGTGCCAGCAGCTTCCAGGGGGCGACTGAAGCTTTCTTT CASSFQGATEAFF
TRBJ2-7 . . TRBV5-6 TGTGCCAGCACCCTAGGTGTCGAGCAGTACTTC CASTLGVEQYF